A selection of T cell receptor beta chains follows, all from one sample in a study of blood T cell repertoires in COVID-19. Sequenced by immunoSEQ multiplex PCR; TCRdb stores in-frame clones only, minus some. The sample lists about 50,000 clones, roughly 90% occurring once. Sequenced: peripheral blood. The receptors originated from a woman aged 80 or older with acute or convalescent COVID-19. CDR3s include the opening cysteine and the closing phenylalanine or tryptophan. A D gene is named only where the DNA matches it firmly. Size is stated for part of the rows, as once, few or many counts, or as a class when the clone is expanded.

TRBV27	.	TRBJ1-5	TRBD1	TGTGCCAGCAGTAAGGACAGGGCTAATCAGCCCCAGCATTTT	CASSKDRANQPQHF
TRBV11-3	.	TRBJ2-5	TRBD2	TGTGCCAGCAGCTTCGGACTAGCGGGAGAGACCCAGTACTTC	CASSFGLAGETQYF
TRBV5-4	.	TRBJ2-4	TRBD2	TGTGCCAGCAGCTTGGTGGCTCTAGCGGGTATTGCCAAAAACATTCAGTACTTC	CASSLVALAGIAKNIQYF
TRBV6-6	once	TRBJ2-3	TRBD2	TGTGCCAGCAGTTACGCGTCGGGAGGGAGCACAGATACGCAGTATTTT	CASSYASGGSTDTQYF
TRBV3-1/TRBV3-2	once	TRBJ2-3	.	TGTGCCAGCAGCCATCGACCGGGAGAGGACACAGATACGCAGTATTTT	CASSHRPGEDTDTQYF
TRBV29-1	.	TRBJ2-1	TRBD1	TGCAGCGTTGCGACAGGGAGTTTCTACAATGAGCAGTTCTTC	CSVATGSFYNEQFF
TRBV30	.	TRBJ1-6	TRBD1	TGTGCCTGGAGTACGTTTACGGGACAGGTGGTACCCCTCCACTTT	CAWSTFTGQVVPLHF
TRBV5-1	once	TRBJ1-5	TRBD1	TGCGCCAGCAGCTGGGACCGGGACAGGGGATGGAACGGCAATCAGCCCCAGCATTTT	CASSWDRDRGWNGNQPQHF
TRBV6-6	.	TRBJ2-7	.	TGTGCCAGCAGTCTCGCTGAGCCTTCGAGCTCCTACGAGCAGTACTTC	CASSLAEPSSSYEQYF
TRBV7-3	.	TRBJ1-1	.	TGTGCCAGCAGGCCCCGCCCGCAGGGGAACACTGAAGCTTTCTTT	CASRPRPQGNTEAFF
TRBV5-1	.	TRBJ2-1	TRBD1	TGCGCCAGCAGCTTGGCCATGGGACAGAGCTCCTACAATGAGCAGTTCTTC	CASSLAMGQSSYNEQFF
TRBV10-3	.	TRBJ1-2	.	TGTGCCATCAGTACCGGGACACAGGGCGAGTATGGCTACACCTTC	CAISTGTQGEYGYTF
TRBV9	.	TRBJ2-7	TRBD2	TGTGCCAGCAGCCCAAAGGTGGCTAGCGGGGGCTACGAGCAGTACTTC	CASSPKVASGGYEQYF
TRBV7-8	.	TRBJ1-2	TRBD1	TGTGCCAGCAGCTTTAGTCCGGCCCGGGACAGGGATGGCTACACCTTC	CASSFSPARDRDGYTF
TRBV19	.	TRBJ1-2	.	TGTGCCAGCGGGCGGGGCCCTTCTCGTGGCTATGGCTACACCTTC	CASGRGPSRGYGYTF
TRBV30	.	TRBJ1-5	.	TGTGCCGCAGAAGGGGATAGCAATCAGCCCCAGCATTTT	CAAEGDSNQPQHF
TRBV7-3	once	TRBJ2-1	.	TGTGCCAGCAGTGACCAGGGAAACAATGAGCAGTTCTTC	CASSDQGNNEQFF
TRBV10-1	.	TRBJ2-2	TRBD2	TGCGCCAGCAGTGAGTCATCACTAGCGGGACTTACCGGGGAGCTGTTTTTT	CASSESSLAGLTGELFF
TRBV30	.	TRBJ1-6	TRBD1	TGTGCCTGGAGTCCGAGGGGGACAGCTCGGAATTCACCCCTCCACTTT	CAWSPRGTARNSPLHF
TRBV18	.	TRBJ2-1	.	TGTGCCAGCTCATCCTTAGCGGACAATGAGCAGTTCTTC	CASSSLADNEQFF
TRBV30	.	TRBJ2-3	TRBD2	TGTGCCTGGAGTCTGGCGGGAGTATTAGATACGCAGTATTTT	CAWSLAGVLDTQYF
TRBV29-1	.	TRBJ1-2	TRBD1	TGCAGCGTTGGACAGGGACGTGGCTACACCTTC	CSVGQGRGYTF
TRBV30	.	TRBJ1-4	TRBD1	TGTGCCTGGAGCTCGGGACAGGGTGTTTTCAATGAAAAACTGTTTTTT	CAWSSGQGVFNEKLFF
TRBV3-1/TRBV3-2	once	TRBJ1-3	TRBD1	TGTGCCAGCAGCCAGGGTTGGACAGGGGGAACTGGAAACACCATATATTTT	CASSQGWTGGTGNTIYF
TRBV4-1	.	TRBJ1-1	.	TGCGCCAGCAGCCAAGTATCGGGGTCGGTGGTCACTGAAGCTTTCTTT	CASSQVSGSVVTEAFF
TRBV6-6	.	TRBJ2-7	TRBD1	TGTGCCAGCAGTTACTCTTCCGGGACAGGGCTATACGAGCAGTACTTC	CASSYSSGTGLYEQYF
TRBV19	.	TRBJ2-2	.	TGTGCCAGTAGTATAGAGGGGGCCGGTGGGGAGCTGTTTTTT	CASSIEGAGGELFF
TRBV6-5	once	TRBJ2-7	TRBD2	TGTGCCAGCAATCTAGCGGGAGGGCCGACCTACGAGCAGTACTTC	CASNLAGGPTYEQYF
TRBV15	.	TRBJ2-2	TRBD2	TGTGCCACCAGCAGGGGACTAGCGGGAGGTTCGAACACCGGGGAGCTGTTTTTT	CATSRGLAGGSNTGELFF
TRBV18	.	TRBJ2-1	TRBD2	TGTGCCAGCTCACCACGTCTGCGGGGCGGGGCGGGAGTGCCTTACAATGAGCAGTTCTTC	CASSPRLRGGAGVPYNEQFF
TRBV6-6	.	TRBJ2-2	.	TGTGCCAGCAAAGGGCTAGCGCCAACGAACACCGGGGAGCTGTTTTTT	CASKGLAPTNTGELFF
TRBV4-1	.	TRBJ2-1	.	TGCGCCAGCAGTACTCCTTGGAGCTCCTACAATGAGCAGTTCTTC	CASSTPWSSYNEQFF
TRBV11-3	.	TRBJ2-1	.	TGTGCCAGCAGTACAGGTGCCACCTACAATGAGCAGTTCTTC	CASSTGATYNEQFF
TRBV30	once	TRBJ2-1	TRBD2	TGTGCCTGTGATAGCGGGGCCAGTTGGGGGGGGCCCTACAATGAGCAGTTCTTC	CACDSGASWGGPYNEQFF
TRBV29-1	.	TRBJ1-1	.	TGCAGCGTTGCCCCTCGACAGAGTTCGGAAGCTTTCTTT	CSVAPRQSSEAFF
TRBV30	.	TRBJ2-7	TRBD2	TGTGCCTGGAAGACCCCTGGACTAGCGGATCAGTACTTC	CAWKTPGLADQYF
TRBV19	.	TRBJ2-5	TRBD1	TGTGCCAGTAGTATTCAGGGGGCGCTTCAAGAGACCCAGTACTTC	CASSIQGALQETQYF
TRBV7-9	.	TRBJ2-1	.	TGTGCCAGCACCAATCCAGGATCCTACAATGAGCAGTTCTTC	CASTNPGSYNEQFF
TRBV6-1	.	TRBJ2-3	TRBD2	TGTGCCAGCAGTGACCTCCGGGCGGGAGGGCCGGGTGATACGCAGTATTTT	CASSDLRAGGPGDTQYF
TRBV27	.	TRBJ2-7	TRBD2	TGTGCCAGCAGTCTAAGACTAGCGGAAATAAGCTCCTACGAGCAGTACTTC	CASSLRLAEISSYEQYF
TRBV30	.	TRBJ2-1	.	TGTGCCTGGAGTTTCCAGCCTAGGGAGCAGTTCTTC	CAWSFQPREQFF
TRBV30	.	TRBJ2-1	TRBD2	TGTGCCTGGAGTTTAGGTAGCGGGAGTTCCAATGAGCAGTTCTTC	CAWSLGSGSSNEQFF
TRBV2	.	TRBJ1-1	.	TGTGCCAGTCAACCAGTTCCGGGGGGCACTGAAGCTTTCTTT	CASQPVPGGTEAFF
TRBV7-9	.	TRBJ2-1	.	TGTGCCAGCAGTCCTGGCGGGGCCTTTTACCCTGAGCAGTTCTTC	CASSPGGAFYPEQFF
TRBV6-1	.	TRBJ1-5	.	TGTGCCAGCAGTGAACCTGTTTCAGGCAATCAGCCCCAGCATTTT	CASSEPVSGNQPQHF
TRBV13	once	TRBJ1-2	TRBD1	TGTGCCAGCAGCGGGACAGGGTATGGCTACACCTTC	CASSGTGYGYTF
TRBV5-6	few	TRBJ1-4	.	TGTGCCAGCAGCTTGTTAGGGGTTGGGGAAAAACTGTTTTTT	CASSLLGVGEKLFF
TRBV3-1/TRBV3-2	few	TRBJ2-1	TRBD2	TGTGCCAGCAGCCAAGATTCTAGCGGGAGCAAGAATGAGCAGTTCTTC	CASSQDSSGSKNEQFF
TRBV19	.	TRBJ2-7	.	TGTGCCAGTAGTGCACAGGGTCCTGGGGGCTTCTACGAGCAGTACTTC	CASSAQGPGGFYEQYF
TRBV18	.	TRBJ2-7	TRBD2	TGTGCCAGCTCACCCCAACTAGCGGGAGTGAACGAGCAGTACTTC	CASSPQLAGVNEQYF
TRBV5-1	.	TRBJ2-7	TRBD2	TGCGCCAGCAGCTTGGAGCTTAGCGGGAGCTCCTACGAGCAGTACTTC	CASSLELSGSSYEQYF
TRBV30	once	TRBJ2-7	.	TGTGCCTGGAGTGTGGCGGGGCACGGCGTCGAGCAGTACTTC	CAWSVAGHGVEQYF
TRBV15	.	TRBJ2-2	TRBD1	TGTGCCACCAGCAGAGAGGGACAGGGTAACACCGGGGAGCTGTTTTTT	CATSREGQGNTGELFF